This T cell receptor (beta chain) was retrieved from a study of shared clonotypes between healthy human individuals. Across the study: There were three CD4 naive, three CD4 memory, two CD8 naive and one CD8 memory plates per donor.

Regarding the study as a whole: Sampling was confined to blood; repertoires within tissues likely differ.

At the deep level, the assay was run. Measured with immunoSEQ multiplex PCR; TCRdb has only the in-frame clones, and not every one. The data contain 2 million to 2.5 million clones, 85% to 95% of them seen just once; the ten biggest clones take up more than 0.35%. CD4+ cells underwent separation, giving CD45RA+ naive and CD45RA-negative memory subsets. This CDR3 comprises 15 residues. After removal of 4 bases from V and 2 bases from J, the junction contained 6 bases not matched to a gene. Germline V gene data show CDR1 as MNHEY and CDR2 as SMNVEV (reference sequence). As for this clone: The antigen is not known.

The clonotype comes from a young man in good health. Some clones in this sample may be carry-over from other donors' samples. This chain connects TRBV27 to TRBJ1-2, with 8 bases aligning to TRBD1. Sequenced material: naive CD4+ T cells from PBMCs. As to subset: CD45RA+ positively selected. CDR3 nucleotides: TGTGCCAGCAGTTCCCCGGACAGGGCCAACTATGGCTACACCTTC. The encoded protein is CASSSPDRANYGYTF.